This T cell receptor (beta chain) was found in a study of post-analysis software for immune sequencing data. About the research overall: Disease courses included relapsing-remitting, secondary progressive and progressive-relapsing multiple sclerosis. General study points: Compared against controls, patients with multiple sclerosis displayed significantly lower normalized Chao1 diversity. TRBV5-6, TRBV5-1 and TRBV20-1 belonged to a set of about five TRBV segments that were more frequent in patients than controls.

Incorporated into the TCR beta cDNA libraries were unique molecular identifiers, which served to reduce PCR and sequencing biases. Yield was roughly 500,000 cDNA molecules from roughly 1 to 10 million T cells. TCRdb re-derived calls from the PCR reads in MiXCR, one entry per CDR3 protein. The table lists some 260,000 distinct CDR3 sequences, 35% to 45% of them singletons. About this clonotype itself: Its antigen is as yet unknown.

This CDR3 region has 18 residues. The trim removed 6 bases at V and 2 bases at J, leaving 13 bases unmatched. The clonotype originates from a girl aged 5 to 17 with multiple sclerosis. The gene calls are TRBV12-3 or TRBV12-4 and TRBJ1-3, with 10 bases that match TRBD1. The sequencing input was blood. The CDR3 loop reads CASRGRDRGSLTGNTIYF. The CDR3 DNA sequence: TGTGCCAGCAGGGGCCGGGACAGGGGTTCGCTTACTGGAAACACCATATATTTT.